Below are 2 T cell receptor beta chains sequenced from a single sample in a study of sequential checkpoint blockade in melanoma. Treatment in this sample: randomized to nivolumab then ipilimumab (arm A) or the reverse (arm B). Only in-frame clones appear in the TCRdb table, and some are missing; sequencing was by immunoSEQ multiplex PCR. The repertoire holds fewer than 3,500 clones, with roughly 24% as singletons. Material: tumor tissue (inferred from file names), obtained from a patient given nivolumab and ipilimumab in sequence. Receptors were obtained from a human donor with melanoma.

This clone was picked up a small number of times. The J gene is TRBJ1-5, the V gene TRBV6-8; TRBD1 aligns across 8 bases. The CDR3 is 13 residues long. Per the germline V gene, CDR1 is MNHGY and CDR2 is SAAAGT. V lost 4 bases to trimming and J lost 6 bases; unmatched junction nucleotides: 2. The CDR3 DNA sequence: TGTGCCAGCAGTTGGACAGGGCGTCAGCCCCAGCATTTT. This encodes CASSWTGRQPQHF.

This clone was recorded many times. This chain joins TRBV11-3 and TRBJ2-2; D is ambiguous. The CDR3 consists of 15 residues. Germline values: CDR1 SGHNT, CDR2 YENEEA. V dropped 4 bases and J dropped 0 bases, with 9 bases sitting between them. As DNA, the CDR3 is TGTGCCAGCAGCTCTAGGCCCACGAACACCGGGGAGCTGTTTTTT. Protein product: CASSSRPTNTGELFF.